Below are 24 T cell receptor beta chains sequenced from a single sample in a study of blood T cell repertoires in COVID-19. Here immunoSEQ multiplex PCR was the method, and the copy in TCRdb shows in-frame clones only, minus some. Of roughly 220,000 clones listed, around 90% are singletons. The sequenced material came from PBMCs or T cells enriched from blood (not recorded which). These receptors came from a man aged 25-45 years who had been exposed to COVID-19.

V and J are TRBV27 and TRBJ2-1; no clear D. The CDR3 contains 11 residues. Germline V gene data show CDR1 as MNHEY and CDR2 as SMNVEV (reference sequence). V gave up 8 bases and J gave up 7 bases, with 9 bases separating them. The CDR3 DNA follows: TGTGCCAGCGTACAGCATAATGAGCAGTTCTTC. This translates into CASVQHNEQFF.

The chain uses TRBV21-1 and TRBJ2-3; the table gives TRBD1 as D, unverified against the DNA. TRBV21-1 is a pseudogene segment. The CDR3 length is 16 residues. The CDR3, as DNA: TGTGCCAGCAGCACCCCGACAGGGATTCGCACAGATACGCAGTATTTT. Translation: CASSTPTGIRTDTQYF.

The gene calls are TRBV5-1 and TRBJ2-2; 12 bases fit TRBD2. This CDR3 has 19 amino acids. Trimming removed 7 bases from V and 4 bases from J; junction bases left unmatched: 17. Germline CDR1 is SGHRS and CDR2 is YFSETQ. CDR3 nucleotides: TGCGCCAGCTGCTACTCGCTAGCGGGGGGGCGCGGGAGCACCGGGGAGCTGTTTTTT. Translation: CASCYSLAGGRGSTGELFF.

The chain combines TRBV6-5 with TRBJ2-1, with 9 bases aligning to TRBD2. Germline V gene sequence: CDR1 MNHEY, CDR2 SVGAGI. V lost 4 bases to trimming and J lost 5 bases; unmatched junction nucleotides: 3. The CDR3 is made up of 14 amino acids. This CDR3 is CASSLAGEHNEQFF. The CDR3 region has the DNA TGTGCCAGCAGTTTAGCGGGGGAACACAATGAGCAGTTCTTC.

This chain joins TRBV5-5 and TRBJ2-6, with D perhaps TRBD2 (6 bases). V was shortened by 4 bases and J by 0 bases, with 20 bases between the two germline ends. The CDR3 sequence is 19 residues long. CDR1 is SGHKS, CDR2 YYEKEE, per germline (reference sequence). The chain's CDR3 is CASSRLINSGISGANVLTF. The CDR3 DNA sequence: TGTGCCAGCAGCCGCTTAATTAATAGCGGTATCTCTGGGGCCAACGTCCTGACTTTC.

The genes are TRBV19 and TRBJ1-2; TRBD1 aligns across 9 bases. V lost 10 bases, J lost 2 bases, and 8 bases stayed unmatched. This CDR3 region has 14 residues. The germline gives CDR1 LNHDA, CDR2 SQIVND (reference sequence). CDR3 amino acids: CATMGQGGNYGYTF. CDR3 in DNA: TGTGCCACCATGGGACAGGGAGGCAACTATGGCTACACCTTC.

The V gene is TRBV6-2 or TRBV6-3, the J gene TRBJ2-1; D is possibly TRBD1 (5 bases). Trimming shortened V by 7 bases and J by 3 bases, and 10 bases separated the two germline ends. There are 13 residues in the CDR3. The germline V gene encodes CDR1 MNHEY and CDR2 SVGEGT. This chain's CDR3 is CASTPDSYNEQFF. In DNA, the CDR3 is TGTGCCAGCACCCCCGACAGCTACAATGAGCAGTTCTTC.

The J gene is TRBJ2-7, the V gene TRBV14, with D tentatively TRBD1 (6 bases). V was clipped by 4 bases and J by 4 bases, with 20 bases between them. The germline V gene encodes CDR1 SGHDN and CDR2 FVKESK. This CDR3 comprises 16 residues. CDR3 coding DNA: TGTGCCAGCAGCCCTTCCGCAGGGCAGGGGAAATACGAGCAGTACTTC. Its translation is CASSPSAGQGKYEQYF.

CDR3 bases: TGTGCCAGTAGTATCCGTAACTCCTATAATTCACCCCTCCACTTT. Residues: CASSIRNSYNSPLHF. The V and J genes are TRBV19 and TRBJ1-6, with unresolved D. Trimming removed 3 bases from V and 0 bases from J, with 6 bases in between. Per the germline V gene, CDR1 is LNHDA and CDR2 is SQIVND (reference sequence). The CDR3 runs 15 residues.

The chain is built from TRBV7-6 and TRBJ1-5; weak D call: TRBD1 (6 bases). V was clipped by 3 bases and J by 5 bases, with 8 bases between them. CDR3 size: 13 residues. Germline lookup yields CDR1 SGHVS and CDR2 FNYEAQ. CDR3 in DNA: TGTGCCAGCAGCTTGTACAGGGATCAGCCCCAGCATTTT. Translation: CASSLYRDQPQHF.

V is TRBV27 and J is TRBJ2-5; TRBD2 agrees at 9 bases. The trim removed 5 bases at V and 1 base at J, leaving 8 bases unmatched. CDR1 is MNHEY, CDR2 SMNVEV, per germline (reference sequence). The CDR3 spans 16 residues. DNA for the CDR3: TGTGCCAGCAGTCCCGGGGTAGCGGGGGCCCAAGAGACCCAGTACTTC. It yields the protein CASSPGVAGAQETQYF.

This chain joins TRBV7-6 and TRBJ2-2; tentative D call: TRBD1 (6 bases). Between the trimmed V and J ends, which lost 4 bases and 6 bases, there was a span of 27 bases. The CDR3 loop spans 19 amino acids. Germline CDR1 and CDR2: SGHVS and FNYEAQ. This CDR3 is CASSSKTFLRGAGAGELFF. The CDR3, as DNA: TGTGCCAGCAGCTCCAAAACCTTCTTGAGGGGCGCAGGGGCCGGGGAGCTGTTTTTT. The full variable domain, its missing parts supplied by reference TRBV7-6 and TRBJ2-2, is GAGVSQSPRYKVTKRGQDVALRCDPISGHVSLYWYRQALGQGPEFLTYFNYEAQQDKSGLPNDRFSAERPEGSISTLTIQRTEQRDSAMYRCASSSKTFLRGAGAGELFFGEGSRLTVL.

The chain uses TRBV7-6 and TRBJ2-7; 11 nucleotides agree with TRBD2. Looked up from germline, CDR1 is SGHVS and CDR2 is FNYEAQ. This CDR3 comprises 15 residues. V dropped 5 bases and J dropped 2; count of bases not matched to a gene: 5. The CDR3: CASSLLAGDAYEQYF. The CDR3 nucleotides read TGTGCCAGCAGCCTACTAGCGGGGGACGCCTACGAGCAGTACTTC.

The CDR3 sequence is CASSPVTGELFF. Written as DNA, the CDR3 is TGTGCCAGCTCACCAGTAACCGGGGAGCTGTTTTTT. The chain uses TRBV18 and TRBJ2-2; no clear D. Trimming removed 2 bases from V and 5 bases from J, with 3 bases in between. Per the germline V gene, CDR1 is KGHSH and CDR2 is LQKENI. This CDR3 is 12 amino acids long.

J is TRBJ1-4 and V is TRBV5-6; D might be TRBD1 (6 bases). This CDR3 contains 15 residues. The germline V gene encodes CDR1 SGHDT and CDR2 YYEEEE. V lost 0 bases and J lost 7, with 13 bases in between. The CDR3 bases are TGTGCCAGCAGCTTGGCCGGGGGGGCGAGTGAAAAACTGTTTTTT. Translation: CASSLAGGASEKLFF. The variable domain in full, with the rest retrieved from reference TRBV5-6 and TRBJ1-4, is DAGVTQSPTHLIKTRGQQVTLRCSPKSGHDTVSWYQQALGQGPQFIFQYYEEEERQRGNFPDRFSGHQFPNYSSELNVNALLLGDSALYLCASSLAGGASEKLFFGSGTQLSVL.

The chain has TRBV15 and TRBJ1-2; D possibly corresponds to TRBD1 (5 bases). Germline V gene lookup returns CDR1 LNHNV and CDR2 YYDKDF (reference sequence). The CDR3 covers 15 residues. The V gene lost 5 bases and the J gene lost 4 bases, with 17 bases spanning the gap. The CDR3 nucleotides are TGTGCCACCAGCCCTCCCTCGACAGACATCTATGGCTACACCTTC. This translates into CATSPPSTDIYGYTF.

DNA of the CDR3: TGCAGCGGCGAGGATCAAGACTATGGCTACACCTTC. Its protein product is CSGEDQDYGYTF. V gene TRBV29-1 combines with J gene TRBJ1-2; D not resolved. The CDR3 runs to 12 residues. Germline V gives CDR1 SQVTM, CDR2 ANQGSEA. V was shortened by 7 bases and J by 3 bases, with 12 bases between the two germline ends.

This clone is a singleton in its sample. The chain links TRBV5-5 to TRBJ1-1; 8 bases fit TRBD1. The CDR3 is 12 amino acids. Germline lookup yields CDR1 SGHKS and CDR2 YYEKEE (reference sequence). The trim removed 2 bases at V and 10 bases at J, leaving 4 bases unmatched. The CDR3 region has the DNA TGTGCCAGCAGCTTATACAGGGGGAGAGCTTTCTTT. Translated: CASSLYRGRAFF.

The rearrangement links TRBV2 to TRBJ1-5; D possibly corresponds to TRBD1 (6 bases). Germline V gene sequence: CDR1 SNHLY, CDR2 FYNNEI. V was pared by 0 bases and J by 7 bases, with 13 bases between. The CDR3 loop spans 15 amino acids. Here the CDR3 DNA reads TGTGCCAGCAGTGAAGCGCCCCCAGGGGCCCAGCCCCAGCATTTT. It is translated as CASSEAPPGAQPQHF.

The rearrangement uses TRBV6-1 and TRBJ1-5; a weak D match, TRBD1 (5 bases). Per germline, CDR1 MNHNS and CDR2 SASEGT. The germline V and J ends were trimmed by 1 base and 4 bases, with 11 bases remaining between them. CDR3 length: 15 residues. The CDR3 sequence: CASSEVVRDNQPQHF. CDR3 bases: TGTGCCAGCAGTGAAGTGGTCAGGGATAATCAGCCCCAGCATTTT.

The chain uses TRBV5-4 and TRBJ1-2, with a tentative D call TRBD1 (6 bases). V was shortened by 2 bases and J by 2 bases, with 7 bases between the two germline ends. Germline V lookup: CDR1 SGHNT, CDR2 YYREEE (reference sequence). This CDR3 comprises 13 residues. The CDR3 region is CASSFRGNYGYTF. Written as DNA, the CDR3 is TGTGCCAGCAGCTTCAGGGGAAACTATGGCTACACCTTC.

The chain recombines TRBV7-6 with TRBJ2-3; 9 bases agree with TRBD1. The CDR3 covers 15 residues. The ends lost 3 bases at V and 6 bases at J; junction bases unmatched: 7. Germline lookup yields CDR1 SGHVS and CDR2 FNYEAQ. The CDR3 coding sequence is TGTGCCAGCAGCTTCCCGGGACAGGGTATCGATACGCAGTATTTT. Protein sequence: CASSFPGQGIDTQYF.

The genes are TRBV25-1 and TRBJ2-3; D might be TRBD2 (6 bases). CDR3 size: 13 residues. Between the trimmed V and J ends, which lost 8 bases and 3 bases, there was a span of 12 bases. Per the germline V gene, CDR1 is MGHDK and CDR2 is SYGVNS. The CDR3 bases are TGTGCCAGCCGTCGACGGGAGACAGATACGCAGTATTTT. It specifies CASRRRETDTQYF. The full variable domain, completed using reference TRBV25-1 and TRBJ2-3, is EADIYQTPRYLVIGTGKKITLECSQTMGHDKMYWYQQDPGMELHLIHYSYGVNSTEKGDLSSESTVSRIRTEHFPLTLESARPSHTSQYLCASRRRETDTQYFGPGTRLTVL.

The chain is built from TRBV5-5 and TRBJ2-7; 8 bases line up with TRBD2. V was clipped by 4 bases and J by 3 bases; unmatched bases: 6. Germline-derived CDR1 and CDR2 are SGHKS and YYEKEE (reference sequence). This CDR3 is 14 amino acids long. In DNA form, the CDR3 reads TGTGCCAGCAGCCCTCAAGGGACTAGCTACGAGCAGTACTTC. Its protein is CASSPQGTSYEQYF.